These 10 T cell receptor beta chains originate from one sample sequenced in a study of T cell responses to AZD1222 COVID-19 vaccine (dated by TCRdb to about 2021). The library came from the immunoSEQ multiplex PCR assay. TCRdb took this table from immuneACCESS and kept in-frame rearrangements with V and J called. Such tables lack part of the clones; where checked against another copy, unresolved V genes explain under half of the gap, and the rest is unexplained. The sample data list roughly 150,000 clones, and approximately 86% of these were observed just once. Clones ranked in the top ten supply 6.9% of the sample. The sample's time point label, in plain terms: sample from adult after SARS-CoV-2 infection, after symptom onset. Sequenced material: peripheral blood, taken after recovery from COVID-19. The source is an adult who had recovered from COVID-19.

The rearrangement uses TRBV28 and TRBJ2-1; 9 bases fit TRBD1. J gave up 4 bases and V 6 bases, and 10 bases lay outside the gene matches. The CDR3 contains 16 residues. Germline-derived CDR1 and CDR2 are MDHEN and SYDVKM. The CDR3 DNA reads TGTGCCAGCAGCCCCCGGGACAGGGCCAAGTACAATGAGCAGTTCTTC. The encoded protein is CASSPRDRAKYNEQFF.

The chain joins TRBV5-1 to TRBJ2-3, with D perhaps TRBD1 (5 bases). The CDR3 is 18 amino acids. CDR1 and CDR2 (germline): SGHRS, YFSETQ. Trimming took off 4 bases at V and 2 bases at J, with 23 bases between the two ends. The DNA of the CDR3 is TGCGCCAGCAGCCTACTCGCGGAAAGATGGGGCCCCACAGATACGCAGTATTTT. Protein product: CASSLLAERWGPTDTQYF.

The chain is built from TRBV24-1 and TRBJ1-2; D remains unclear. CDR3 length: 8 residues. The V gene lost 12 bases and the J gene lost 6 bases, with 4 bases spanning the gap. Germline assignment: CDR1 KGHDR and CDR2 SFDVKD. In DNA form, the CDR3 reads TGTGCCTCCGATGGCTACACCTTC. It codes for CASDGYTF.

The J gene is TRBJ1-1, the V gene TRBV27; no clear D gene. V lost 5 bases and J lost 3, with 13 bases in between. Germline loops: CDR1 MNHEY, CDR2 SMNVEV (reference sequence). The CDR3 extends over 14 amino acids. The CDR3 DNA reads as TGTGCCAGCAGTCCGTCGACACTGTACACTGAAGCTTTCTTT. It yields the protein CASSPSTLYTEAFF.

The chain carries TRBV7-9 and TRBJ1-2, with 7 nucleotides matching TRBD1. V lost 1 base to trimming and J lost 5 bases; unmatched junction nucleotides: 4. This CDR3 comprises 14 residues. In germline, CDR1 is SEHNR, CDR2 FQNEAQ (reference sequence). The chain's CDR3 is CASSLGDREYGYTF. Written as DNA, the CDR3 is TGTGCCAGCAGCTTAGGGGACAGAGAATATGGCTACACCTTC.

The V and J genes are TRBV11-2 and TRBJ2-5; the D gene is possibly TRBD1 (5 bases). There are 13 residues in the CDR3. Germline values: CDR1 SGHAT, CDR2 FQNNGV. Trimming took off 7 bases at V and 5 bases at J, with 14 bases between the two ends. CDR3 protein: CASTQGILETQYF. In nucleotides, the CDR3 is TGTGCCAGCACGCAGGGTATATTGGAGACCCAGTACTTC.

The chain recombines TRBV18 with TRBJ2-1; TRBD2 matches 8 bases. V was clipped by 6 bases and J by 2 bases; unmatched bases: 18. The CDR3 totals 19 residues. The germline V gene encodes CDR1 KGHSH and CDR2 LQKENI. CDR3 region: CASSLRAGRSGSAYNEQFF. The CDR3 DNA reads as TGTGCCAGCTCCCTTAGGGCCGGTAGAAGCGGGAGTGCCTACAATGAGCAGTTCTTC.

The rearrangement uses TRBV28 and TRBJ2-1, with D perhaps TRBD1 (7 bases). Deletions cut 3 bases from V and 7 bases from J, with 16 bases between. The CDR3 length is 15 residues. Germline assignment: CDR1 MDHEN and CDR2 SYDVKM. CDR3 in amino acids: CASSLQGDSLNEQFF. The CDR3 bases are TGTGCCAGCAGTTTGCAGGGGGACTCTCTGAATGAGCAGTTCTTC. Looking up the rest from reference TRBV28 and TRBJ2-1 gives the full variable domain: DVKVTQSSRYLVKRTGEKVFLECVQDMDHENMFWYRQDPGLGLRLIYFSYDVKMKEKGDIPEGYSVSREKKERFSLILESASTNQTSMYLCASSLQGDSLNEQFFGPGTRLTVL.

This chain uses TRBV19 with TRBJ1-1; D unclear. Trimming removed 3 bases at V and 0 bases at J, with 5 bases between. The CDR3 extends over 13 amino acids. The V gene's germline CDR1 is LNHDA and CDR2 SQIVND (reference sequence). The chain's CDR3 is CASSMSVNTEAFF. In DNA form, the CDR3 reads TGTGCCAGTAGTATGTCAGTGAACACTGAAGCTTTCTTT.

This chain links TRBV24-1 with TRBJ2-7, with TRBD2 as a possible D gene (7 bases). Germline values: CDR1 KGHDR, CDR2 SFDVKD. This CDR3 spans 20 amino acids. V lost 0 bases to trimming and J lost 0 bases, with 23 bases between them. The CDR3, as DNA: TGTGCCACCAGTGATTTGCTAGGGAGTCGGTTGGGGGGGCTCTCCTACGAGCAGTACTTC. The encoded protein is CATSDLLGSRLGGLSYEQYF.